What follows are 14 T cell receptor beta chains derived from one specimen sequenced in a study of T cell responses to AZD1222 COVID-19 vaccine. TCRdb keeps only in-frame clones here, not all; method: immunoSEQ multiplex PCR. The sample lists 100,000 to 150,000 clones, around 83% occurring once. This specimen consisted of peripheral blood, obtained 28 days after the second AZD1222 dose. These TCRs come from an adult who received the AZD1222 COVID-19 vaccine.

The chain recombines TRBV28 with TRBJ1-5; D might be TRBD1 (5 bases). CDR1 MDHEN and CDR2 SYDVKM come from the germline V gene. V was pared by 4 bases and J by 7 bases, with 14 bases between. The CDR3 has 14 residues. The CDR3 nucleotides read TGTGCCAGCAGTTCAGGGCAAAGGAGGCAGCCCCAGCATTTT. Translating gives CASSSGQRRQPQHF.

The genes are TRBV13 and TRBJ2-7; D ambiguous. Germline V CDR1 and CDR2: PRHDT, FYEKMQ (reference sequence). The CDR3 totals 13 residues. With 2 bases removed from V and 6 bases from J, the gap between germline ends came to 11 bases. CDR3 sequence reads: CASSLLSSREQYF. CDR3 nucleotides: TGTGCCAGCAGCTTACTCAGCTCCCGCGAGCAGTACTTC.

The chain employs TRBV5-4 and TRBJ1-3; maybe TRBD1 (5 bases). V dropped 3 bases and J dropped 0 bases, with 10 bases sitting between them. The CDR3 covers 15 residues. The V gene's germline CDR1 is SGHNT and CDR2 YYREEE (reference sequence). DNA of the CDR3: TGTGCCAGCAGCTCCTGGGGGAGCTCTGGAAACACCATATATTTT. Translation: CASSSWGSSGNTIYF.

The chain carries TRBV4-1 and TRBJ1-2; 8 bases fit TRBD1. The CDR3 extends over 15 amino acids. Germline CDR1 reads MGHRA; CDR2 reads YSYEKL. V shed 0 bases and J 7 bases; nucleotides not matched to a gene: 7. The CDR3 sequence is CASSQDPGRGLGYTF. Here the CDR3 DNA reads TGCGCCAGCAGCCAAGATCCAGGCAGGGGGCTTGGCTACACCTTC.

This clone was found once. V usage is TRBV7-9 and J usage is TRBJ2-3; D is undetermined. CDR1 is SEHNR, CDR2 FQNEAQ, per germline (reference sequence). The CDR3 spans 12 residues. Trimming removed 4 bases at V and 4 bases at J, with 6 bases between. The CDR3 bases are TGTGCCAGCAGCTCTCCCCCAGATACGCAGTATTTT. Protein sequence: CASSSPPDTQYF.

This rearrangement joins TRBV6-5 to TRBJ2-1; 7 bases align to TRBD1. The germline V gene has CDR1 MNHEY and CDR2 SVGAGI. The length of the CDR3 is 15 residues. J lost 2 bases, V lost 6 bases, and 7 bases had no gene match. The CDR3 DNA is TGTGCCAGCAGCTCAAACAGGGGACCCTACAATGAGCAGTTCTTC. This translates into CASSSNRGPYNEQFF.

J is TRBJ2-2 and V is TRBV18; TRBD2 is a possible D gene (7 bases). CDR3 length: 15 residues. The germline V gene encodes CDR1 KGHSH and CDR2 LQKENI. Deletions cut 0 bases from V and 4 bases from J, with 9 bases between. CDR3 residues: CASSPPGGPTGELFF. The CDR3 DNA is TGTGCCAGCTCACCACCCGGGGGGCCCACCGGGGAGCTGTTTTTT.

The chain couples TRBV6-4 to TRBJ1-4, with unresolved D. V was clipped by 4 bases and J by 0 bases, with 9 bases between them. This CDR3 is built from 15 residues. Per germline, CDR1 MRHNA and CDR2 SNTAGT. The CDR3 DNA reads TGTGCCAGCAGTGTATTGGCTGCAACTAATGAAAAACTGTTTTTT. Translated: CASSVLAATNEKLFF.

This chain uses TRBV10-2 with TRBJ2-3; D not certain. This CDR3 is 16 amino acids long. CDR1 is WSHSY and CDR2 is SAAADI in the germline V gene. With 5 bases removed from V and 0 bases from J, the gap between germline ends came to 15 bases. The CDR3 loop reads CASSPPTVSSTDTQYF. The CDR3 DNA reads as TGCGCCAGCAGTCCCCCTACAGTGTCTAGCACAGATACGCAGTATTTT.

J is TRBJ1-2 and V is TRBV4-3; D gene ambiguous. V was cut by 0 bases and J by 7 bases, with 18 bases left in between. This CDR3 is built from 16 residues. Germline CDR1 LGHNA, CDR2 YSLEER. The CDR3 bases are TGCGCCAGCAGCCAAGAAAGAGGAGGTTTCTTCTTTGGCTACACCTTC. It encodes CASSQERGGFFFGYTF.

This clone was observed a single time. The V gene is TRBV15, the J gene TRBJ2-3; D is unclear. The germline V and J ends were trimmed by 0 bases and 0 bases, with 7 bases remaining between them. This CDR3 comprises 15 residues. The germline V gene encodes CDR1 LNHNV and CDR2 YYDKDF (reference sequence). CDR3 nucleotides: TGTGCCACCAGCAGAGACATCTCTAGCACAGATACGCAGTATTTT. Its protein is CATSRDISSTDTQYF.

The V call is TRBV24-1, the J call TRBJ2-1; no clear D gene. This CDR3 contains 13 residues. From germline, CDR1 is KGHDR and CDR2 SFDVKD. With 1 base removed from V and 10 bases from J, the gap between germline ends came to 10 bases. The CDR3 region has the DNA TGTGCCACCAGTGATTTTGGGTCGACAGAGCAGTTCTTC. It yields the protein CATSDFGSTEQFF.

The V call is TRBV7-2, the J call TRBJ1-5; a weak D match, TRBD1 (5 bases). The V end lost 1 base, the J end lost 1 base, and 11 bases lay between the germline ends. The CDR3 consists of 16 residues. Germline V CDR1 and CDR2: SGHTA, FQGNSA. The CDR3: CASSLEGSASNQPQHF. Here the CDR3 DNA reads TGTGCCAGCAGCTTAGAGGGGTCCGCGAGCAATCAGCCCCAGCATTTT.

The chain recombines TRBV10-3 with TRBJ1-5, with D possibly being TRBD1 (6 bases). Germline assignment: CDR1 ENHRY and CDR2 SYGVKD. Trimming stripped 3 bases from V and 4 bases from J, with 13 bases between. The CDR3 has 15 residues. Here the CDR3 DNA reads TGTGCCATCAGTGAAACAGGGACACTTAATCAGCCCCAGCATTTT. Translating gives CAISETGTLNQPQHF.